The 8 T cell receptor beta chains below were found in one sample sequenced in a study of control samples from healthy donors and cancer patients. Assay used: immunoSEQ multiplex PCR; TCRdb lists only in-frame clones, some missing. The table includes approximately 120,000 clones, roughly 87% detected once. Input material: blood. These receptors were collected from a man between 18 and 35 years old in good health.

The gene calls are TRBV3-1 (or the pseudogene TRBV3-2) and TRBJ2-1; no definite D call. CDR3 length equals 17 residues. CDR1 LGHDT and CDR2 YNNKEL come from the germline V gene (reference sequence). The ends were cut back, 1 base at V and 4 bases at J, with 17 bases in the middle. DNA of the CDR3: TGTGCCAGCAGCCAAGCCGAGACTCGCCGTAGTTACAATGAGCAGTTCTTC. Protein product: CASSQAETRRSYNEQFF.

Points on this clone: Germline is not matched at one junction end, which may reflect a read error. This chain links TRBV7-7 with TRBJ2-7; the match to TRBD1 covers 9 bases. CDR3 size: 15 residues. CDR1 SSHAT and CDR2 FNYEAQ come from the germline V gene (reference sequence). The CDR3 DNA reads TGTGCTAGCAGCCAAGACAGGGGGGATTCCTACGAGCAGTACTTC. Its protein is CASSQDRGDSYEQYF.

The chain employs TRBV4-3 and TRBJ2-3; no clear D gene. V shed 3 bases and J shed 0 bases, with 4 bases lying between them. Germline V CDR1 and CDR2: LGHNA, YSLEER. The CDR3 contains 13 residues. The CDR3 protein is CASSHRSTDTQYF. The CDR3 DNA reads as TGCGCCAGCAGCCACCGCAGCACAGATACGCAGTATTTT.

The chain joins TRBV18 to TRBJ2-5; 12 nucleotides match TRBD1. The CDR3 sequence is 15 residues long. V lost 6 bases and J lost 4; bases outside the gene matches: 6. Per germline, CDR1 KGHSH and CDR2 LQKENI. CDR3 DNA sequence: TGTGCCAGCTCCCGGGACAGGGGGCTCGGAGAGACCCAGTACTTC. Translation: CASSRDRGLGETQYF. The full variable domain, with the rest looked up from reference TRBV18 and TRBJ2-5, is NAGVMQNPRHLVRRRGQEARLRCSPMKGHSHVYWYRQLPEEGLKFMVYLQKENIIDESGMPKERFSAEFPKEGPSILRIQQVVRGDSAAYFCASSRDRGLGETQYFGPGTRLLVL.

This clone has only a few counts. Sequence at one end of the junction differs from germline and may be a read error. The rearrangement joins TRBV6-1 to TRBJ2-2; D is perhaps TRBD1 (6 bases). This CDR3 has 13 residues. Germline V CDR1 and CDR2: MNHNS, SASEGT. The CDR3 DNA reads TGTGCCAGCAGCGAAGGGGGTACCGGGGAGCTGTTTTTT. This encodes CASSEGGTGELFF.

This rearrangement joins TRBV29-1 to TRBJ2-5, with 7 bases identical to TRBD1. V lost 6 bases, J lost 5 bases, and 9 bases stayed unmatched. The CDR3 has 13 residues. Germline CDR1 is SQVTM and CDR2 is ANQGSEA. Here the CDR3 DNA reads TGCAGCGTCATCAAGGGGGCAGGGGAGACCCAGTACTTC. This encodes CSVIKGAGETQYF.

The chain joins TRBV30 to TRBJ1-2, with D possibly being TRBD1 (6 bases). The CDR3 covers 13 residues. The ends were cut back, 7 bases at V and 3 bases at J, with 15 bases in the middle. Looked up from germline, CDR1 is GTSNPN and CDR2 is SVGIG (reference sequence). The CDR3 sequence: CASQLGGDYGYTF. As DNA, the CDR3 is TGTGCCTCCCAGCTGGGGGGCGACTATGGCTACACCTTC.

The rearrangement joins TRBV5-1 to TRBJ2-1, with unresolved D. Trimming cost V 3 bases and J 4 bases, with 11 bases left between them. This CDR3 contains 14 residues. Germline V gives CDR1 SGHRS, CDR2 YFSETQ. DNA of the CDR3: TGCGCCAGCAGCTCGATTTTGTCTTACAATGAGCAGTTCTTC. Its protein product is CASSSILSYNEQFF. Full variable domain (missing parts from reference TRBV5-1 and TRBJ2-1): KAGVTQTPRYLIKTRGQQVTLSCSPISGHRSVSWYQQTPGQGLQFLFEYFSETQRNKGNFPGRFSGRQFSNSRSEMNVSTLELGDSALYLCASSSILSYNEQFFGPGTRLTVL.